Listed below are T cell receptor beta chains from one sample, sequenced in a study of T cell repertoires in cytomegalovirus infection. These receptors have no identified antigens. From the reads, TCRdb called clonotypes with MiXCR, one entry per CDR3 protein. The sample has 700,000 to 950,000 distinct CDR3 sequences; approximately 29% are singletons. The source was cultured CD8+ T cells from PBMCs, collected from culture after CMV antigen stimulation. The source of these receptors is a human donor in good health (CMV status not recorded). Some clones in this sample may be carry-over from other donors' samples. Each CDR3 is given with its conserved first and last residue. A D gene is named only where the DNA matches it firmly. The size field is filled for only some rows; it gives once, few, many or a size class.

few	TRBV6-1	TRBD2	TRBJ2-7	TGTGCCAGCAGTGAACCCGCGGGGGGAGGTCCTCGGGAGCAGTACTTC	CASSEPAGGGPREQYF
few	TRBV27	NA	TRBJ1-1	TGTGCCAGCAGTCCGGACAGAAAGAACACTGAAGCTTTCTTT	CASSPDRKNTEAFF
NA	TRBV7-4	NA	TRBJ1-1	TGTGCCAACAGCCCGCGGACAGCCAGGAACACTGAAGCTTTCTTT	CANSPRTARNTEAFF
many	TRBV7-4	TRBD1	TRBJ1-2	TGTGCCAGCAGCTTCGACAGGGACTATGGCTACACCTTC	CASSFDRDYGYTF
few	TRBV29-1	TRBD2	TRBJ2-3	TGCAGCGTTGAAGAGGGACTACGGAGGGGAGATACGCAGTATTTT	CSVEEGLRRGDTQYF
NA	TRBV12-5	NA	TRBJ2-7	TGTGCTAGTGGTTTGGGAAGGCTTGAGCAGTACTTC	CASGLGRLEQYF
NA	TRBV19	NA	TRBJ2-5	TGTGCCAGTAGTATAGACGGCGGGGCAGAGACCCAGTACTTC	CASSIDGGAETQYF
many	TRBV5-4	TRBD2	TRBJ2-1	TGTGCCAGCAGCTTCGGCGGGGGTTCACACAATGAGCAGTTCTTC	CASSFGGGSHNEQFF
few	TRBV5-1	NA	TRBJ1-2	TGCGCCAGCAGCTTGGCCGTTGTGGGGAACTATGGCTACACCTTC	CASSLAVVGNYGYTF
NA	TRBV24-1	NA	TRBJ1-2	TGTGCCACCAGCCAGGGTCGAGGCTACACCTTC	CATSQGRGYTF
few	TRBV4-1	TRBD1	TRBJ2-5	TGCGCCAGCAGCCCTCGATCCGGGACAGGGGACTCCCAAGAGACCCAGTACTTC	CASSPRSGTGDSQETQYF
NA	TRBV29-1	TRBD1	TRBJ1-1	TGCAGCGCCTTCCGGGACAGTGCACCTGAAGCTTTCTTT	CSAFRDSAPEAFF
few	TRBV7-9	NA	TRBJ1-4	TGTGCCAGCAGCTCTCGTTCTGGTTATAATGAAAAACTGTTTTTT	CASSSRSGYNEKLFF
once	TRBV5-1	TRBD1	TRBJ2-5	TGCGCCAGCGGCGTTGGGACAGGGACGGAGACCCAGTACTTC	CASGVGTGTETQYF
NA	TRBV27	TRBD1	TRBJ2-7	TGTGCCAGCAGTTTCCGGGGGACAGGGTACGAGCAGTACTTC	CASSFRGTGYEQYF
NA	TRBV7-8	TRBD1	TRBJ2-1	TGTGCCAGCAGCTTAACGGCAGGGGGTTTGAATGAGCAGTTCTTC	CASSLTAGGLNEQFF
few	TRBV27	NA	TRBJ1-5	TGTGCCAGCAGTTTAGGGGGGCAGGGACAGCCCCAGCATTTT	CASSLGGQGQPQHF
NA	TRBV6-5	NA	TRBJ1-2	TGTGCCAGCAGCCCCATGGAAGTGGATCAGGAGGTCTATGGCTACACCTTC	CASSPMEVDQEVYGYTF
NA	TRBV11-3	NA	TRBJ2-2	TGTGCCAGCAGCCCCGGGACACCGAGAGACACCGGGGAGCTGTTTTTT	CASSPGTPRDTGELFF
NA	TRBV6-1	NA	TRBJ2-1	TGTGCCAGCAGTGGTTCAGGGGGGCACAATGAGCAGTTCTTC	CASSGSGGHNEQFF
NA	TRBV6-2/TRBV6-3	TRBD2	TRBJ2-7	TGTGCCAGCAGTCGAAGGACTAGCGGGGGACCCTTTCCCTACGAGCAGTACTTC	CASSRRTSGGPFPYEQYF
once	TRBV7-8	NA	TRBJ1-1	TGTGCCAGCAGCTCTAAGACGCACGCTTTCTTT	CASSSKTHAFF
many	TRBV12-3/TRBV12-4	NA	TRBJ1-2	NA	CASSFIFGAGQLDYGYTF
many	TRBV7-9	TRBD2	TRBJ2-1	TGTGCCAGCAGCTTCTCTAGCGGGGTCTACAATGAGCAGTTCTTC	CASSFSSGVYNEQFF
NA	TRBV19	TRBD2	TRBJ2-7	TGTGCCAGTAGTATAGAGGGGGGGTCCTACGAGCAGTACTTC	CASSIEGGSYEQYF
NA	TRBV5-1	NA	TRBJ1-4	TGCGCCAGCAGCTTGTATGCGAAAGGCCTTGCAACTAATGAAAAACTGTTTTTT	CASSLYAKGLATNEKLFF
NA	TRBV4-1	TRBD1	TRBJ2-7	TGCGCCAGCAGCCACCCCATAGGACAGGGTTTTAACGAGCAGTACTTC	CASSHPIGQGFNEQYF
many	TRBV7-3	TRBD1	TRBJ2-3	TGTGCCAGCAGCTTATCAGGGGGAGCAGATACGCAGTATTTT	CASSLSGGADTQYF
NA	TRBV29-1	NA	TRBJ2-7	TGCAGCGTTGAAGATCCGGATACCTACGAGCAGTACTTC	CSVEDPDTYEQYF
many	TRBV6-1	NA	TRBJ2-1	TGTGCCATGGGAGACAGCCACAATGAGCAGTTCTTC	CAMGDSHNEQFF
NA	TRBV11-2	NA	TRBJ2-1	TGTGCCAGCAGCTTAACCCCGGGGGTTCACCATGAGCAGTTCTTC	CASSLTPGVHHEQFF
NA	TRBV4-3	TRBD1	TRBJ1-4	TGCGCCAGCAGCCCCACCGACAGACAGGGTCCAACTAATGAAAAACTGTTTTTT	CASSPTDRQGPTNEKLFF
NA	TRBV7-4	NA	TRBJ2-5	TGTGCCAGCAGCCCTAACAGGGTTGAGACCCAGTACTTC	CASSPNRVETQYF
few	TRBV19	TRBD1	TRBJ1-1	TGTGCCACCGGGACAGGGGGGCATACTGAAGCTTTCTTT	CATGTGGHTEAFF
NA	TRBV7-6	NA	TRBJ2-7	TGTGCCAGCAGCCCCAAACAGGGTGCCTACGAGCAGTACTTC	CASSPKQGAYEQYF
many	TRBV5-6	NA	TRBJ2-5	TGTGCCAGCAGCTTACGGCCCCAAGAGACCCAGTACTTC	CASSLRPQETQYF
NA	TRBV7-6	NA	TRBJ1-1	TGTGCCAGCATCGATAGGGGGGGTGCGGCGAACACTGAAGCTTTCTTT	CASIDRGGAANTEAFF
few	TRBV10-2	TRBD1	TRBJ2-7	TGCGCCAGCAGTGTCCCCGGACAGGGGAATTTCTTCCGACCCTACGAGCAGTACTTC	CASSVPGQGNFFRPYEQYF
few	TRBV12-3/TRBV12-4	TRBD1	TRBJ1-2	TGTGCCAGCAGCCAGGACAGGGTGGGATATGGCTACACCTTC	CASSQDRVGYGYTF
few	TRBV6-1	NA	TRBJ2-5	TGTGCCAGCAGTGAAAGGGACCCCGAAATACAGACCCAGTACTTC	CASSERDPEIQTQYF